The clone carrying this T cell receptor (beta chain) was observed a few times. Its antigen is currently unknown. The sample comes from a study of cytomegalovirus exposure and HLA in healthy donors. Study-wide points: Later on, an analysis showed TCR association rates differing by HLA locus, with DRB1 the most and HLA-C the fewest. The majority of CMV-associated TCR beta chains were reported as apparently HLA-restricted in a later analysis. Based on reports, TCR beta sequences accurately predicted HLA-A and HLA-B alleles for most subjects.

The PCR had 60 Vbeta and 13 Jbeta primers. Measured with immunoSEQ multiplex PCR; TCRdb has only the in-frame clones, and not every one. In the table there are fewer than 110,000 clones, less than 80% of which are singletons. The CDR3 extends over 14 amino acids. The V gene lost 8 bases and the J gene lost 1 base, with 12 bases spanning the gap. CDR1 and CDR2 from the germline V gene are SNHLY and FYNNEI. V gene TRBV2 combines with J gene TRBJ1-5; a possible D gene is TRBD1 (6 bases). The sequence was obtained from a man between 40 and 49 years old in good health and CMV-seronegative. Sequencing was done on a sample of PBMCs. The CDR3: CASLDSSSNQPQHF. The DNA of the CDR3 is TGTGCCAGCTTGGACAGCTCGAGCAATCAGCCCCAGCATTTT.